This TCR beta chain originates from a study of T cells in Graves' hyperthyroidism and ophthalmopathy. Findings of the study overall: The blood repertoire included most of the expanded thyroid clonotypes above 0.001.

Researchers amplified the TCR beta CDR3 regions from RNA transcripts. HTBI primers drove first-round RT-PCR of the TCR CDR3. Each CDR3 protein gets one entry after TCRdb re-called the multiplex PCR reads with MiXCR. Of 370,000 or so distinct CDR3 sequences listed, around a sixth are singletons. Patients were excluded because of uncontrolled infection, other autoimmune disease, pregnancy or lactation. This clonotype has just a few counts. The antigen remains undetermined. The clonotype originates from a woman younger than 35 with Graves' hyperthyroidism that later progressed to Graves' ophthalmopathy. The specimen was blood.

The CDR3 region is CASSQGFGGLSYEQYF. CDR3 nucleotide sequence: TGTGCCAGCAGTCAGGGCTTTGGGGGTTTAAGCTACGAGCAGTACTTC. V is TRBV27 and J is TRBJ2-7; possibly TRBD1 or TRBD2 for D (5 bases each). Germline V gene sequence: CDR1 MNHEY, CDR2 SMNVEV (reference sequence). Between the trimmed V and J ends, which lost 5 bases and 3 bases, there was a span of 20 bases. The CDR3 has 16 amino acids.